These 32 T cell receptor beta chains came from one sample sequenced in a study of neurological immune-mediated disorders. TCRdb processed the 5' RACE reads anew with MiXCR; each CDR3 protein has one entry. The data show 50,000 to 70,000 distinct CDR3 sequences, nearly 3.5% seen once. The sample was PBMCs. The receptors were gathered from a man aged 35 to 55 with multiple sclerosis.

This clonotype was seen at least ten times. CDR3 DNA: TGTGCCAGCAGCCCGGGCCCGGGACAGTACTCCTACGAGCAGTACTTC. Encoded protein: CASSPGPGQYSYEQYF. The gene calls are TRBV7-8 and TRBJ2-7; 7 positions match TRBD1. Germline values: CDR1 SGHVS, CDR2 FQNEAQ. V lost 5 bases, J lost 0 bases, and 10 bases stayed unmatched. This CDR3 has 16 residues.

This clonotype has a count of ten or more. The chain couples TRBV20-1 to TRBJ2-1; TRBD1 matches 7 bases. This CDR3 is 15 amino acids long. J lost 6 bases, V lost 1 base, and 9 bases had no gene match. The germline V gene encodes CDR1 DFQATT and CDR2 SNEGSKA (reference sequence). CDR3 loop: CSARGDSFLRNEQFF. For the CDR3, the DNA is TGCAGTGCTAGAGGGGACAGTTTTCTCCGCAATGAGCAGTTCTTC.

Many counts were recorded for this clonotype. V usage is TRBV7-6 and J usage is TRBJ2-6, with 9 bases aligning to TRBD1. Losses at the gene ends were 5 bases for V and 0 bases for J; bases not matched to a gene: 5. CDR1 SGHVS and CDR2 FNYEAQ come from the germline V gene. This CDR3 contains 17 residues. The CDR3 DNA reads as TGTGCCAGCAGCGGGATGACAGGGGGCTCTGGGGCCAACGTCCTGACTTTC. It specifies CASSGMTGGSGANVLTF. The full variable domain, in which reference TRBV7-6 and TRBJ2-6 provide the parts outside the CDR3, is GAGVSQSPRYKVTKRGQDVALRCDPISGHVSLYWYRQALGQGPEFLTYFNYEAQQDKSGLPNDRFSAERPEGSISTLTIQRTEQRDSAMYRCASSGMTGGSGANVLTFGAGSRLTVL.

This clonotype was detected ten times or more. The rearrangement links TRBV24-1 to TRBJ1-2; unclear D gene. Germline V gene sequence: CDR1 KGHDR, CDR2 SFDVKD. The V gene lost 3 bases and the J gene lost 8 bases, with 15 bases spanning the gap. The CDR3 totals 14 residues. CDR3 region: CATSDRPWTEGYTF. CDR3 sequence (DNA): TGTGCCACCAGTGATCGCCCGTGGACGGAGGGCTACACCTTC.

The table lists this clonotype with many counts. The chain carries TRBV5-1 and TRBJ1-5; possibly TRBD1 for D (6 bases). The V end was cut by 0 bases, the J end by 1 base, with 11 bases between. The CDR3 extends over 16 amino acids. CDR1 and CDR2 (germline): SGHRS, YFSETQ. CDR3 region: CASSLEGRGSNQPQHF. DNA of the CDR3: TGCGCCAGCAGCTTGGAAGGCAGGGGAAGCAATCAGCCCCAGCATTTT.

This clonotype was observed many times. The chain is built from TRBV5-5 and TRBJ2-7, with TRBD1 matching over 9 bases. Trimming took 3 bases from V and 2 from J; bases not matched to a gene: 3. This CDR3 has 14 residues. The V gene's germline CDR1 is SGHKS and CDR2 YYEKEE (reference sequence). DNA of the CDR3: TGTGCCAGCAGCTGGACAGGGGACCCCTACGAGCAGTACTTC. Its protein product is CASSWTGDPYEQYF.

This clonotype was observed many times. The chain joins TRBV5-1 to TRBJ2-3, with unresolved D. This CDR3 region has 12 residues. Germline V CDR1 and CDR2: SGHRS, YFSETQ. Trimming shortened V by 5 bases and J by 6 bases, and 10 bases separated the two germline ends. In nucleotides, the CDR3 is TGCGCCAGCAGTACCCTTTCGGATACGCAGTATTTT. Its protein product is CASSTLSDTQYF.

In this sample, this clonotype turned up many times. The chain links TRBV20-1 to TRBJ1-1; no clear D. V lost 0 bases, J lost 2 bases, and 10 bases lay in between. The germline V gene has CDR1 DFQATT and CDR2 SNEGSKA (reference sequence). This CDR3 has 14 residues. The CDR3 is CSARDLDFNTEAFF. The CDR3 DNA is TGCAGTGCTAGAGATTTGGACTTTAACACTGAAGCTTTCTTT.

The chain links TRBV7-8 to TRBJ2-3, with a possible D match to TRBD1 (6 bases). The CDR3 is 15 amino acids. Trimming removed 5 bases from V and 5 bases from J, with 17 bases in between. CDR1 SGHVS and CDR2 FQNEAQ come from the germline V gene. The CDR3 DNA reads TGTGCCAGCAGCCCGAGGGACGGCAGGGGAGATACGCAGTATTTT. Its translation is CASSPRDGRGDTQYF.

This clonotype has at least ten counts. The chain links TRBV6-5 to TRBJ1-1, with D tentatively TRBD1 (5 bases). Per the germline V gene, CDR1 is MNHEY and CDR2 is SVGAGI. The CDR3 spans 14 residues. V shed 6 bases and J shed 3 bases, with 14 bases lying between them. CDR3 amino acids: CASSHQGGYTEAFF. The DNA of the CDR3 is TGTGCCAGCAGCCACCAGGGTGGTTACACTGAAGCTTTCTTT.

This clonotype was observed at least ten times. This chain joins TRBV7-8 and TRBJ2-5, with no clear D. Germline V gene sequence: CDR1 SGHVS, CDR2 FQNEAQ. This CDR3 has 14 residues. Trimming cost V 5 bases and J 1 base, with 11 bases left between them. CDR3 protein: CASSITGSQETQYF. CDR3 nucleotides: TGTGCCAGCAGCATTACCGGGTCCCAAGAGACCCAGTACTTC.

This clonotype has ten or more counts. The rearrangement joins TRBV5-1 to TRBJ2-5; possibly TRBD2 for D (5 bases). Germline V lookup: CDR1 SGHRS, CDR2 YFSETQ. Trimming stripped 1 base from V and 2 bases from J, with 9 bases between. The CDR3 runs to 14 residues. CDR3: CASSLMTGQETQYF. The CDR3 DNA is TGCGCCAGCAGCTTGATGACGGGACAAGAGACCCAGTACTTC.

As to this clonotype: This could be a read error, since a much larger clone is one nucleotide away. This chain connects TRBV12-3 or TRBV12-4 to TRBJ2-7; no reliable D call. The CDR3 covers 12 residues. Written as DNA, the CDR3 is TGTGACAGCAGTTCGGGCGCTCCCGAGCAGTACTTC. Its translation: CDSSSGAPEQYF.

This clonotype was detected ten times or more. The rearrangement uses TRBV3-1 and TRBJ2-5, with 10 bases fitting TRBD2. The CDR3 totals 16 residues. Germline V lookup: CDR1 LGHDT, CDR2 YNNKEL (reference sequence). V was clipped by 4 bases and J by 4 bases; unmatched bases: 9. This chain's CDR3 is CASSPQGSGRGETQYF. The DNA of the CDR3 is TGTGCCAGCAGCCCTCAGGGGAGCGGGAGGGGAGAGACCCAGTACTTC.

This clonotype was counted ten times or more. The rearrangement joins TRBV25-1 to TRBJ1-2; 7 positions match TRBD1. Germline trimming cut 2 bases from V and 2 bases from J; bases unmatched to any gene: 5. This CDR3 is built from 15 residues. CDR1 is MGHDK and CDR2 is SYGVNS in the germline V gene. The CDR3 DNA is TGTGCCAGCAGTGAACCTGACAGGGAAAACTATGGCTACACCTTC. Translated, it gives CASSEPDRENYGYTF.

This clonotype was seen repeatedly, ten times or more. V gene TRBV28 combines with J gene TRBJ2-3, with 9 positions matching TRBD1. This CDR3 comprises 16 residues. V shed 7 bases, J shed 3 bases, and the junction held 11 bases outside the gene matches. Looked up from germline, CDR1 is MDHEN and CDR2 is SYDVKM. CDR3 DNA sequence: TGTGCCAGCACCCACCTTCCGGGACAGGGAACAGATACGCAGTATTTT. This codes for CASTHLPGQGTDTQYF.

This clonotype appeared many times. The chain has TRBV7-9 and TRBJ2-5; TRBD2 might be the D (6 bases). In germline, CDR1 is SEHNR, CDR2 FQNEAQ (reference sequence). V lost 5 bases and J lost 1, with 14 bases in between. The CDR3 is made up of 15 amino acids. DNA of the CDR3: TGTGCCAGCAGCCCGGGACTCTTACTCCAAGAGACCCAGTACTTC. Protein product: CASSPGLLLQETQYF.

This clonotype has at least ten counts. The chain carries TRBV12-3 or TRBV12-4 and TRBJ1-6; D ambiguous. V dropped 2 bases and J dropped 13 bases, with 6 bases sitting between them. This CDR3 has 11 residues. CDR3 DNA: TGTGCCAGCAGTTTATTCCCGCCCCTCCACTTT. As protein: CASSLFPPLHF.

This clonotype showed up just a few times. Just one base apart from a much larger clone, this may be a read error. V is TRBV6-5 and J is TRBJ2-7; D may match TRBD1 or TRBD2 (6 bases each). V lost 5 bases, J lost 6 bases, and 17 bases lay in between. CDR1 and CDR2 from the germline V gene are MNHEY and SVGAGI. CDR3 length equals 14 residues. The CDR3 here is CASSHSWGAGEQYF. The CDR3 DNA is TGTGCCAGCAGTCATAGTTGGGGGGCTGGCGAGCAGTACTTC.

At least ten counts were recorded for this clonotype. V is TRBV7-9 and J is TRBJ1-1, with TRBD1 as a possible D gene (5 bases). Trimming shortened V by 5 bases and J by 4 bases, and 20 bases separated the two germline ends. This CDR3 has 16 residues. In germline, CDR1 is SEHNR, CDR2 FQNEAQ (reference sequence). In DNA form, the CDR3 reads TGTGCCAGCAGCCTAAACATGGGGGGTGCCATCACTGAAGCTTTCTTT. This sequence encodes CASSLNMGGAITEAFF.

In its sample, this clonotype was seen many times. The CDR3 reads CAIRGTAQETQYF. CDR3 coding DNA: TGTGCCATCAGAGGGACAGCACAAGAGACCCAGTACTTC. V and J are TRBV10-3 and TRBJ2-5; 7 bases line up with TRBD1. After removal of 6 bases from V and 2 bases from J, the junction contained 3 bases not matched to a gene. Germline V gives CDR1 ENHRY, CDR2 SYGVKD. The CDR3 consists of 13 residues.

Ten or more counts support this clonotype. V usage is TRBV7-2 and J usage is TRBJ1-1; TRBD1 aligns across 8 bases. The germline gives CDR1 SGHTA, CDR2 FQGNSA. The V gene end was trimmed by 1 base and the J gene end by 11 bases; junction bases not matched to a gene: 6. This CDR3 spans 13 amino acids. CDR3 bases: TGTGCCAGCAGCTTAGATTGGACAGGGAGGGCTTTCTTT. Protein sequence: CASSLDWTGRAFF.

This clonotype was found many times. The chain combines TRBV7-9 with TRBJ1-5, with TRBD1 identical over 9 bases. Germline V lookup: CDR1 SEHNR, CDR2 FQNEAQ (reference sequence). This CDR3 is built from 13 residues. V lost 4 bases to trimming and J lost 5 bases; unmatched junction nucleotides: 0. CDR3: CASSWTGDQPQHF. The CDR3 bases are TGTGCCAGCAGCTGGACAGGGGATCAGCCCCAGCATTTT.

This clonotype was found many times. The genes are TRBV6-6 and TRBJ1-4; 7 nucleotides align to TRBD1. Germline V lookup: CDR1 MNHNY, CDR2 SVGAGI (reference sequence). V lost 6 bases, J lost 5 bases, and 6 bases stayed unmatched. The length of the CDR3 is 14 residues. CDR3 DNA sequence: TGTGCCAGCAGAAACAGGGGCGGGAATGAAAAACTGTTTTTT. Amino acid sequence: CASRNRGGNEKLFF.

This clonotype came up many times. CDR3 DNA sequence: TGCGCCAGCAGCTTGGGCTGGACAGGGGGGAAATACGAGCAGTACTTC. The encoded protein is CASSLGWTGGKYEQYF. The genes are TRBV5-1 and TRBJ2-7; 10 nucleotides agree with TRBD1. Unmatched junction bases numbered 7, after V lost 0 bases and J lost 4 bases. The CDR3 runs to 16 residues. In germline, CDR1 is SGHRS, CDR2 YFSETQ.

At least ten counts were recorded for this clonotype. This chain links TRBV5-1 with TRBJ1-1; tentatively, D is TRBD1 (6 bases). V was trimmed by 2 bases and J by 1 base, leaving 9 bases between them. The germline gives CDR1 SGHRS, CDR2 YFSETQ. This CDR3 has 14 residues. The CDR3 DNA reads as TGCGCCAGCAGCTTTAAGACAGGGAACACTGAAGCTTTCTTT. Protein product: CASSFKTGNTEAFF.

This clonotype was counted at least ten times. The chain has TRBV7-8 and TRBJ1-2; no reliable D call. The CDR3 runs to 13 residues. Looked up from germline, CDR1 is SGHVS and CDR2 is FQNEAQ. Trimming stripped 5 bases from V and 4 bases from J, with 11 bases between. The CDR3 DNA sequence: TGTGCCAGCAGCCCCCGGGAGGGCTATGGCTACACCTTC. Its translation is CASSPREGYGYTF.

This clonotype was observed at least ten times. The V gene is TRBV7-2, the J gene TRBJ1-3; D unresolved. Germline V gene data show CDR1 as SGHTA and CDR2 as FQGNSA. CDR3 length: 16 residues. V was clipped by 3 bases and J by 0 bases, with 12 bases between them. Here the CDR3 reads CASSFAAAVSGNTIYF. The CDR3 bases are TGTGCCAGCAGCTTTGCGGCAGCCGTCTCTGGAAACACCATATATTTT.

This clonotype has ten or more counts. The chain has TRBV18 and TRBJ2-5; D gene unclear. Germline V gene data show CDR1 as KGHSH and CDR2 as LQKENI. The length of the CDR3 is 14 residues. With 2 bases removed from V and 0 bases from J, the gap between germline ends came to 7 bases. The CDR3: CASSPSLYQETQYF. In DNA form, the CDR3 reads TGTGCCAGCTCACCATCCCTATACCAAGAGACCCAGTACTTC.

This clonotype was recorded at least ten times. The rearrangement uses TRBV27 and TRBJ2-7; 7 nucleotides match TRBD2. Germline values: CDR1 MNHEY, CDR2 SMNVEV (reference sequence). V dropped 4 bases and J dropped 4; count of bases not matched to a gene: 7. The CDR3 has 14 residues. In DNA, the CDR3 is TGTGCCAGCAGTTCTGTAGCGGGTTCTTACGAGCAGTACTTC. Its translation is CASSSVAGSYEQYF.

The chain is built from TRBV20-1 and TRBJ1-2; no clear D. Germline CDR1 and CDR2: DFQATT and SNEGSKA (reference sequence). This CDR3 has 12 residues. The ends were cut back, 3 bases at V and 4 bases at J, with 9 bases in the middle. CDR3 nucleotide sequence: TGCAGTGCTAGCCCGGCAAGCTATGGCTACACCTTC. Translated: CSASPASYGYTF.

V usage is TRBV6-6 and J usage is TRBJ2-1; 11 nucleotides line up with TRBD2. The CDR3 loop spans 14 amino acids. V was clipped by 6 bases and J by 4 bases; unmatched bases: 2. Germline V gene sequence: CDR1 MNHNY, CDR2 SVGAGI (reference sequence). The CDR3 DNA follows: TGTGCCAGCAGGGGGACTAGCGGTTACAATGAGCAGTTCTTC. Amino acids: CASRGTSGYNEQFF.